Listed below are T cell receptor beta chains from one sample, sequenced in a study of molecular identifiers for immune sequencing clone quantification. From the PCR reads, TCRdb called clonotypes with MiXCR, one entry per CDR3 protein. The sample records about 630,000 distinct CDR3 sequences, 25% being singletons. Input material: naive CD8+ T cells from blood, with Jurkat cell RNA spiked in. All receptors derive from a human donor in good health. Some libraries in this study had Jurkat cell RNA spiked in. The CDR3 runs from the conserved cysteine through the conserved F or W. Each record gives: V gene, clone size, D gene, J gene, CDR3 protein, CDR3 DNA. D genes are given only for firm matches. Clone size is not always given. Where it is, it says once, few, many or a class for expanded clones.

v_gene: TRBV20-1; abundance: many; d_gene: NA; j_gene: TRBJ1-2; CDR3aa: CSANQGRSYGYTF; CDR3nt: TGCAGTGCTAACCAGGGTCGAAGCTATGGCTACACCTTC
v_gene: TRBV7-2; abundance: many; d_gene: NA; j_gene: TRBJ2-1; CDR3aa: CASSSPLGASSYNEQFF; CDR3nt: TGTGCCAGCAGCTCCCCCCTGGGGGCCTCTTCCTACAATGAGCAGTTCTTC
v_gene: TRBV12-3/TRBV12-4; abundance: many; d_gene: NA; j_gene: TRBJ1-1; CDR3aa: CASSNDRMNTEAFF; CDR3nt: TGTGCCAGCAGTAACGACAGAATGAACACTGAAGCTTTCTTT
v_gene: TRBV9; abundance: NA; d_gene: TRBD2; j_gene: TRBJ2-7; CDR3aa: CASSSRWTSGIYEQYF; CDR3nt: TGTGCCAGCAGCTCCCGATGGACTAGCGGGATTTACGAGCAGTACTTC
v_gene: TRBV19; abundance: few; d_gene: NA; j_gene: TRBJ2-7; CDR3aa: CASSSMAGYEQYF; CDR3nt: TGTGCCAGTAGTTCCATGGCGGGCTACGAGCAGTACTTC
v_gene: TRBV6-1; abundance: few; d_gene: NA; j_gene: TRBJ2-7; CDR3aa: CASSEPPQQASYEQYF; CDR3nt: TGTGCCAGCAGTGAGCCTCCCCAACAGGCTTCCTACGAGCAGTACTTC
v_gene: TRBV7-6; abundance: NA; d_gene: NA; j_gene: TRBJ2-7; CDR3aa: CASSLFPAYEQYF; CDR3nt: TGTGCCAGCAGCTTATTTCCAGCCTACGAGCAGTACTTC
v_gene: TRBV10-2; abundance: NA; d_gene: NA; j_gene: TRBJ1-1; CDR3aa: CASSDQPGDYTEAFF; CDR3nt: TGCGCCAGCAGTGATCAACCAGGGGATTATACTGAAGCTTTCTTT
v_gene: TRBV27; abundance: NA; d_gene: NA; j_gene: TRBJ2-7; CDR3aa: CASSLSEDGAYEQYF; CDR3nt: TGTGCCAGCAGTTTATCGGAGGACGGAGCCTACGAGCAGTACTTC
v_gene: TRBV20-1; abundance: once; d_gene: TRBD2; j_gene: TRBJ2-5; CDR3aa: CSARDRGLAGTYQETQYF; CDR3nt: TGCAGTGCTAGAGATCGGGGACTAGCGGGAACTTACCAAGAGACCCAGTACTTC
v_gene: TRBV19; abundance: NA; d_gene: NA; j_gene: TRBJ1-1; CDR3aa: CASTAGASLHPAPFF; CDR3nt: TGTGCCAGTACGGCGGGGGCCAGCTTGCACCCTGCACCTTTCTTT
v_gene: TRBV30; abundance: few; d_gene: NA; j_gene: TRBJ2-7; CDR3aa: CAWSDPPGYEQYF; CDR3nt: TGTGCCTGGAGTGATCCCCCGGGGTACGAGCAGTACTTC
v_gene: TRBV6-6; abundance: NA; d_gene: TRBD2; j_gene: TRBJ2-3; CDR3aa: CASSYFGGAVGTDTQYF; CDR3nt: TGTGCCAGCAGTTACTTCGGGGGGGCCGTCGGGACAGATACGCAGTATTTT
v_gene: TRBV9; abundance: NA; d_gene: NA; j_gene: TRBJ2-1; CDR3aa: CASSDRDNVYNEQFF; CDR3nt: TGTGCCAGCAGCGATCGTGACAACGTCTACAATGAGCAGTTCTTC
v_gene: TRBV6-2/TRBV6-3; abundance: NA; d_gene: NA; j_gene: TRBJ1-1; CDR3aa: CTSSLGINTEAFF; CDR3nt: TGTACCAGCAGCCTAGGGATTAACACTGAAGCATTCTTT
v_gene: TRBV4-3; abundance: many; d_gene: TRBD1; j_gene: TRBJ2-7; CDR3aa: CASSQATGDSYEQYF; CDR3nt: TGCGCCAGCAGCCAGGCGACAGGGGACTCCTACGAGCAGTACTTC
v_gene: TRBV29-1; abundance: NA; d_gene: TRBD1; j_gene: TRBJ2-7; CDR3aa: CSFTDRGDRWNEQYF; CDR3nt: TGCAGCTTTACCGACAGGGGCGACCGGTGGAACGAGCAGTACTTC
v_gene: TRBV6-1; abundance: few; d_gene: NA; j_gene: TRBJ2-3; CDR3aa: CASSLPSEGADTQYF; CDR3nt: TGTGCCAGCAGTCTACCCTCCGAGGGGGCAGATACGCAGTATTTT
v_gene: TRBV5-3; abundance: NA; d_gene: NA; j_gene: TRBJ2-5; CDR3aa: CATGWTEETQYF; CDR3nt: TGTGCCACGGGATGGACAGAAGAGACCCAGTACTTC
v_gene: TRBV29-1; abundance: many; d_gene: TRBD2; j_gene: TRBJ2-5; CDR3aa: CSVEVPPAGAYETQYF; CDR3nt: TGCAGCGTTGAAGTCCCTCCAGCGGGGGCCTACGAGACCCAGTACTTC
v_gene: TRBV27; abundance: many; d_gene: NA; j_gene: TRBJ1-4; CDR3aa: CASSPLLNEKLFF; CDR3nt: TGTGCCAGCAGTCCTCTGTTGAATGAAAAACTGTTTTTT
v_gene: TRBV21-1; abundance: few; d_gene: NA; j_gene: TRBJ1-1; CDR3aa: CASSKGDGLNTEAFF; CDR3nt: TGTGCCAGCAGCAAAGGTGACGGGCTGAACACTGAAGCTTTCTTT
v_gene: TRBV12-3/TRBV12-4; abundance: NA; d_gene: TRBD1; j_gene: TRBJ2-1; CDR3aa: CASRGNEQLF; CDR3nt: TGTGCGAGCAGGGGGAATGAGCAGCTCTTC
v_gene: TRBV25-1; abundance: many; d_gene: NA; j_gene: TRBJ2-7; CDR3aa: CASSEPYVGAYEQYF; CDR3nt: TGTGCCAGCAGTGAACCGTACGTGGGTGCCTACGAGCAGTACTTC
v_gene: TRBV12-3/TRBV12-4; abundance: few; d_gene: NA; j_gene: TRBJ2-1; CDR3aa: CASRHPGDNEQFF; CDR3nt: TGTGCCAGCAGGCACCCTGGGGACAATGAGCAGTTCTTC
v_gene: TRBV5-4; abundance: many; d_gene: NA; j_gene: TRBJ1-1; CDR3aa: CASSLLSGAVTEAFF; CDR3nt: TGTGCCAGCAGCTTGTTGTCGGGGGCTGTCACTGAAGCTTTCTTT
v_gene: TRBV11-3; abundance: few; d_gene: TRBD2; j_gene: TRBJ2-7; CDR3aa: CASSPRDSGRDEQYF; CDR3nt: TGTGCCAGCAGCCCTCGAGATAGCGGGAGGGACGAGCAGTACTTC
v_gene: TRBV6-1; abundance: many; d_gene: NA; j_gene: TRBJ1-5; CDR3aa: CASSPTKHQPQHF; CDR3nt: TGTGCCAGCAGTCCTACTAAACATCAGCCCCAGCATTTT
v_gene: TRBV6-2/TRBV6-3; abundance: many; d_gene: TRBD1; j_gene: TRBJ1-5; CDR3aa: CASSYSRDRGSNQPQHF; CDR3nt: TGTGCCAGCAGTTACTCCCGGGACAGGGGGTCGAATCAGCCCCAGCATTTT
v_gene: TRBV6-5; abundance: many; d_gene: NA; j_gene: TRBJ1-1; CDR3aa: CASSMTGTDEAFF; CDR3nt: TGTGCCAGCAGTATGACAGGAACAGATGAAGCTTTCTTT
v_gene: TRBV20-1; abundance: many; d_gene: TRBD1; j_gene: TRBJ2-7; CDR3aa: CSAADEGASQYF; CDR3nt: TGCAGTGCTGCCGACGAGGGGGCGTCGCAGTACTTC
v_gene: TRBV4-1; abundance: NA; d_gene: NA; j_gene: TRBJ2-7; CDR3aa: CASIPTGSYEQYF; CDR3nt: TGCGCCAGCATCCCAACAGGTTCCTACGAGCAGTACTTC
v_gene: TRBV5-5; abundance: NA; d_gene: NA; j_gene: TRBJ1-3; CDR3aa: CASSLVGESSGNTIYF; CDR3nt: TGTGCCAGCAGCTTGGTCGGGGAGAGCTCTGGAAACACCATATATTTT
v_gene: TRBV30; abundance: few; d_gene: TRBD2; j_gene: TRBJ2-1; CDR3aa: CAWSLAGVSDEQFF; CDR3nt: TGTGCCTGGAGTTTAGCGGGGGTCTCGGATGAGCAGTTCTTC
v_gene: TRBV6-6; abundance: NA; d_gene: NA; j_gene: TRBJ1-1; CDR3aa: CAGSYQTKAFF; CDR3nt: TGTGCCGGCAGTTACCAAACGAAAGCTTTCTTT
v_gene: TRBV5-1; abundance: few; d_gene: TRBD2; j_gene: TRBJ2-7; CDR3aa: CASSSSGLAYEQYF; CDR3nt: TGCGCCAGCAGCTCCTCGGGACTAGCCTACGAGCAGTACTTC
v_gene: TRBV19; abundance: many; d_gene: NA; j_gene: TRBJ2-3; CDR3aa: CASSASAVLTDTQYF; CDR3nt: TGTGCCAGTAGTGCCTCTGCGGTACTCACAGATACGCAGTATTTT